These T cell receptor beta chains were read from a single sample in a study of shared clonotypes between healthy human individuals. Assay used: immunoSEQ multiplex PCR; TCRdb lists only in-frame clones, some missing. The table lists under 2,000,000 clones, 85% to 95% of them singletons. Material for sequencing was naive CD8+ T cells sorted from blood. These receptors were collected from a man aged 18 to 29 in good health. Both conserved end residues are part of each CDR3. A D gene is named only where the DNA matches it firmly. The size of a clone is reported for some rows only, either as once, few or many, or as a class for expanded clones.

V gene: TRBV9
clone size: -
D gene: TRBD2
J gene: TRBJ2-7
CDR3 DNA: TGTGCCAGCAGCGTAGGCGGGAGCGCTATCTACGAGCAGTACTTC
CDR3 protein: CASSVGGSAIYEQYF

V gene: TRBV28
clone size: -
D gene: TRBD2
J gene: TRBJ2-7
CDR3 DNA: TGTGCCAGCAGTTCCCCCCTCGAAACGAGCGGGACCTACGAGCAGTACTTC
CDR3 protein: CASSSPLETSGTYEQYF

V gene: TRBV9
clone size: -
D gene: TRBD1
J gene: TRBJ2-7
CDR3 DNA: TGTGCCAGCAGCCCCCTCGGGACAGGGGCCCACGAGCAGTACTTC
CDR3 protein: CASSPLGTGAHEQYF

V gene: TRBV18
clone size: -
D gene: -
J gene: TRBJ2-7
CDR3 DNA: TGTGCCAGCTCACCAACTTACGAGCAGTACTTC
CDR3 protein: CASSPTYEQYF

V gene: TRBV6-6
clone size: -
D gene: TRBD1
J gene: TRBJ2-7
CDR3 DNA: TGTGCCAGCAGTTACGGGACAGGGCAGATTAACGAGCAGTACTTC
CDR3 protein: CASSYGTGQINEQYF

V gene: TRBV19
clone size: -
D gene: TRBD1
J gene: TRBJ2-7
CDR3 DNA: TGTGCCAGTAGTTCCCGGGACAGCTACGAGCAGTACTTC
CDR3 protein: CASSSRDSYEQYF

V gene: TRBV6-6
clone size: -
D gene: -
J gene: TRBJ2-5
CDR3 DNA: TGTGCCAGCAGTTACGTCAGGCCGGAGACCCAGTACTTC
CDR3 protein: CASSYVRPETQYF

V gene: TRBV10-1
clone size: -
D gene: TRBD1
J gene: TRBJ1-1
CDR3 DNA: TGCGCCAGCAGTTCCGGGACAGGACTGAACACTGAAGCTTTCTTT
CDR3 protein: CASSSGTGLNTEAFF

V gene: TRBV5-6
clone size: -
D gene: TRBD2
J gene: TRBJ2-7
CDR3 DNA: TGTGCCAGCCGGGACTACCGTAACGAGCAGTACTTC
CDR3 protein: CASRDYRNEQYF

V gene: TRBV2
clone size: few
D gene: -
J gene: TRBJ2-2
CDR3 DNA: TGTGCCAGCAGCATGTTCCTGACCCAGGAGCTGTTTTTT
CDR3 protein: CASSMFLTQELFF

V gene: TRBV9
clone size: -
D gene: TRBD1
J gene: TRBJ2-7
CDR3 DNA: TGTGCCAGCAGCGTAGCCGGGACAGGACTCTACGAGCAGTACTTC
CDR3 protein: CASSVAGTGLYEQYF

V gene: TRBV4-3
clone size: few
D gene: TRBD2
J gene: TRBJ2-7
CDR3 DNA: TGCGCCAGCAGCCAATGGACCGGGACTAGCGGGCCCCCCTACGAGCAGTACTTC
CDR3 protein: CASSQWTGTSGPPYEQYF

V gene: TRBV6-5
clone size: -
D gene: -
J gene: TRBJ1-1
CDR3 DNA: TGTGCCAGCACCGTGACAAGGGACACTGAAGCTTTCTTT
CDR3 protein: CASTVTRDTEAFF

V gene: TRBV5-6
clone size: -
D gene: -
J gene: TRBJ1-5
CDR3 DNA: TGTGCCAGCACCTATGGGGGGGCAGGGCAGCCCCAGCATTTT
CDR3 protein: CASTYGGAGQPQHF

V gene: TRBV19
clone size: -
D gene: -
J gene: TRBJ2-7
CDR3 DNA: TGTGCCAGTAGTATCTCAGGGTCTGGCGAGCAGTACTTC
CDR3 protein: CASSISGSGEQYF

V gene: TRBV13
clone size: -
D gene: -
J gene: TRBJ2-3
CDR3 DNA: TGTGCCAGCAGCTTAGGCCTAACCGGGGGGCGCGGAGATACGCAGTATTTT
CDR3 protein: CASSLGLTGGRGDTQYF

V gene: TRBV30
clone size: -
D gene: TRBD1
J gene: TRBJ1-5
CDR3 DNA: TGTGCCTGGAGCGATCCCACAGGGGGCGAGCAGCCCCAGCATTTT
CDR3 protein: CAWSDPTGGEQPQHF

V gene: TRBV7-3
clone size: -
D gene: -
J gene: TRBJ2-7
CDR3 DNA: TGTGCCAGCAGCGAGGGCGGGGCGAGCTCCTACGAGCAGTACTTC
CDR3 protein: CASSEGGASSYEQYF

V gene: TRBV6-1
clone size: -
D gene: TRBD1
J gene: TRBJ2-5
CDR3 DNA: TGTGCCAGCAGTGATGAACAGGGGGCCCGTGCCCAGTACTTC
CDR3 protein: CASSDEQGARAQYF

V gene: TRBV6-1
clone size: -
D gene: TRBD1
J gene: TRBJ1-6
CDR3 DNA: TGTGCCGGGACAGGGTTTGGCGGCGATTCACCCCTCCACTTT
CDR3 protein: CAGTGFGGDSPLHF

V gene: TRBV4-3
clone size: -
D gene: TRBD1
J gene: TRBJ2-1
CDR3 DNA: TGCGCCAGCAGCCAAGATTTAGGGGGCGTAGGATACAATGAGCAGTTCTTC
CDR3 protein: CASSQDLGGVGYNEQFF

V gene: TRBV21-1
clone size: -
D gene: -
J gene: TRBJ2-7
CDR3 DNA: TGTGCCAGCAGCAAAGTCGGCGGGAGGACATTCGAGCAGTACTTC
CDR3 protein: CASSKVGGRTFEQYF

V gene: TRBV13
clone size: -
D gene: TRBD1
J gene: TRBJ2-7
CDR3 DNA: TGTGCCAGCAGCATAGGGGGCCAATCCTACGAGCAGTACTTC
CDR3 protein: CASSIGGQSYEQYF

V gene: TRBV11-2
clone size: -
D gene: -
J gene: TRBJ1-4
CDR3 DNA: TGTGCCACCTCTCCCTCCCGGTCGATTAATGAAAAACTGTTTTTT
CDR3 protein: CATSPSRSINEKLFF

V gene: TRBV11-3
clone size: once
D gene: -
J gene: TRBJ2-1
CDR3 DNA: TGTGCCAGCAGCTTACCGGGGGATTACAATGAGCAGTTCTTC
CDR3 protein: CASSLPGDYNEQFF

V gene: TRBV7-8
clone size: -
D gene: TRBD1
J gene: TRBJ2-7
CDR3 DNA: TGTGCCAGCAGCTCGGCCGCGACAGGGGGCAAACTCTACGAGCAGTACTTC
CDR3 protein: CASSSAATGGKLYEQYF

V gene: TRBV27
clone size: -
D gene: -
J gene: TRBJ1-5
CDR3 DNA: TGTGCCAGCAGTTCCCTCCCTCCAGTGGACAGTCGGGATCAGCCCCAGCATTTT
CDR3 protein: CASSSLPPVDSRDQPQHF

V gene: TRBV7-9
clone size: once
D gene: -
J gene: TRBJ2-3
CDR3 DNA: TGTGCCAGCAGCCCGCCGGGACACCCCACAGATACGCAGTATTTT
CDR3 protein: CASSPPGHPTDTQYF

V gene: TRBV7-3
clone size: -
D gene: TRBD1
J gene: TRBJ1-1
CDR3 DNA: TGTGCCAGCAGCTCCGGGACAGGGTTATGGAACACTGAAGCTTTCTTT
CDR3 protein: CASSSGTGLWNTEAFF

V gene: TRBV27
clone size: -
D gene: -
J gene: TRBJ2-5
CDR3 DNA: TGTGCCAGCAGACTCTCGGGCGGAGAGACCCAGTACTTC
CDR3 protein: CASRLSGGETQYF

V gene: TRBV30
clone size: -
D gene: -
J gene: TRBJ2-7
CDR3 DNA: TGTGCCTGCCAGAGTTTTAGCTCCTACGAGCAGTACTTC
CDR3 protein: CACQSFSSYEQYF

V gene: TRBV7-2
clone size: -
D gene: -
J gene: TRBJ2-3
CDR3 DNA: TGTGCCAGCAGCCAAGGGAGTGTAAGCACAGATACGCAGTATTTT
CDR3 protein: CASSQGSVSTDTQYF

V gene: TRBV2
clone size: -
D gene: -
J gene: TRBJ2-7
CDR3 DNA: TGTGCCAGCAGCCCCACCCCCGGAGAGTCCTACGAGCAGTACTTC
CDR3 protein: CASSPTPGESYEQYF

V gene: TRBV6-5
clone size: -
D gene: TRBD1
J gene: TRBJ1-2
CDR3 DNA: TGTGCCAGCAGTTACTCTACGACAGGGAACAGTGGCTACACCTTC
CDR3 protein: CASSYSTTGNSGYTF

V gene: TRBV28
clone size: -
D gene: TRBD1
J gene: TRBJ1-6
CDR3 DNA: TGTGCCAGCAGTTCCCAAAAGACAGGGTTTATTACTTCACCCCTCCACTTT
CDR3 protein: CASSSQKTGFITSPLHF

V gene: TRBV6-1
clone size: -
D gene: -
J gene: TRBJ1-5
CDR3 DNA: TGTGCCAGCGGGAAGGGGCGGGATCAGCCCCAGCATTTT
CDR3 protein: CASGKGRDQPQHF

V gene: TRBV7-9
clone size: -
D gene: -
J gene: TRBJ2-7
CDR3 DNA: TGTGCCAGCCTCCAAACCCCACCGTCCTACGAGCAGTACTTC
CDR3 protein: CASLQTPPSYEQYF

V gene: TRBV15
clone size: -
D gene: -
J gene: TRBJ2-7
CDR3 DNA: TGTGCCACCAGGGGGGAAGGAGAGCAGTACTTC
CDR3 protein: CATRGEGEQYF

V gene: TRBV2
clone size: once
D gene: TRBD2
J gene: TRBJ2-1
CDR3 DNA: TGTGCCAGCGAGAGCGGGACCTACAATGAGCAGTTCTTC
CDR3 protein: CASESGTYNEQFF

V gene: TRBV7-2
clone size: -
D gene: TRBD2
J gene: TRBJ2-7
CDR3 DNA: TGTGCCAGCAGCCTCACTAGCGGGGGCTACGAGCAGTACTTC
CDR3 protein: CASSLTSGGYEQYF

V gene: TRBV7-9
clone size: -
D gene: TRBD1
J gene: TRBJ2-7
CDR3 DNA: TGTGCCAGCAGCCACCGGGACAGGTACTACGAGCAGTACTTC
CDR3 protein: CASSHRDRYYEQYF

V gene: TRBV5-4
clone size: once
D gene: TRBD1
J gene: TRBJ2-2
CDR3 DNA: TGTGCCAGCAGCAGACAGGGCACCGGGGAGCTGTTTTTT
CDR3 protein: CASSRQGTGELFF

V gene: TRBV13
clone size: -
D gene: TRBD2
J gene: TRBJ2-7
CDR3 DNA: TGTGCCAGCAGCTTGGGCGGGAGCGGGAGTGAGCAGTACTTC
CDR3 protein: CASSLGGSGSEQYF

V gene: TRBV27
clone size: -
D gene: TRBD1
J gene: TRBJ2-7
CDR3 DNA: TGTGCCAGCAGTACCACCGGGACAGGGGGTCACGAGCAGTACTTC
CDR3 protein: CASSTTGTGGHEQYF

V gene: TRBV28
clone size: -
D gene: TRBD1
J gene: TRBJ1-4
CDR3 DNA: TGTGCCAGCAGTTTATGGGGGACAGCGGGTACGATCGGTAATGAAAAACTGTTTTTT
CDR3 protein: CASSLWGTAGTIGNEKLFF